These 28 T cell receptor beta chains came from one sample sequenced in a study of blood T cell repertoires in COVID-19. The table came from immunoSEQ multiplex PCR; TCRdb's copy has only in-frame clones and leaves some out. Of more than 250,000 clones in the sample, around 85% were seen once. The sequencing input was peripheral blood. These receptors originate from a woman in her twenties or thirties who had recovered from COVID-19.

J is TRBJ2-7 and V is TRBV7-6; 11 bases fit TRBD2. The V gene end was trimmed by 1 base and the J gene end by 0 bases; junction bases not matched to a gene: 2. This CDR3 spans 16 amino acids. Germline-derived CDR1 and CDR2 are SGHVS and FNYEAQ. Here the CDR3 DNA reads TGTGCCAGCAGCTTAGTAGCGGGAGGGAGCTCCTACGAGCAGTACTTC. This gives the protein CASSLVAGGSSYEQYF.

The chain links TRBV7-3 to TRBJ1-1; D is perhaps TRBD1 (6 bases). The germline gives CDR1 SGHTA, CDR2 FQGTGA. CDR3 size: 13 residues. V dropped 6 bases and J dropped 5 bases, with 13 bases sitting between them. This CDR3 is CASSLHRETEAFF. The CDR3 DNA reads as TGTGCCAGCAGTTTACACAGGGAGACTGAAGCTTTCTTT.

V is TRBV3-1 (or the pseudogene TRBV3-2) and J is TRBJ1-6; D possibly corresponds to TRBD1 (5 bases). CDR1 LGHDT and CDR2 YNNKEL come from the germline V gene (reference sequence). This CDR3 region has 14 residues. V dropped 3 bases and J dropped 10 bases, with 13 bases sitting between them. The CDR3 loop is CASSQAGDRSPLHF. The CDR3 DNA is TGTGCCAGCAGCCAGGCGGGGGATCGCTCACCCCTCCACTTT.

This clone was counted once. This chain joins TRBV13 and TRBJ2-2; 8 nucleotides line up with TRBD2. V gave up 3 bases and J gave up 3 bases; unmatched junction bases: 0. The CDR3 length is 14 residues. In germline, CDR1 is PRHDT, CDR2 FYEKMQ (reference sequence). The CDR3 coding sequence is TGTGCCAGCAGCTTCGGGGGGGACACCGGGGAGCTGTTTTTT. Translating gives CASSFGGDTGELFF.

V and J are TRBV5-8 and TRBJ2-5, with 12 bases that match TRBD2. CDR3 length: 15 amino acids. After removal of 4 bases from V and 5 bases from J, the junction contained 6 bases not matched to a gene. Germline loops: CDR1 SGHTS, CDR2 YDEGEE. The CDR3 sequence: CASSQGLAGPETQYF. Here the CDR3 DNA reads TGTGCCAGCAGCCAGGGACTAGCGGGTCCGGAGACCCAGTACTTC.

A word on this clone: The same CDR3 arises from other DNA sequences in this sample as well. This chain joins TRBV6-1 and TRBJ1-1; D perhaps matches TRBD1 (5 bases). This CDR3 has 12 residues. V lost 2 bases and J lost 4, with 5 bases in between. Germline V lookup: CDR1 MNHNS, CDR2 SASEGT. CDR3 amino acids: CASSERGTEAFF. In DNA form, the CDR3 reads TGTGCCAGCAGTGAAAGGGGCACTGAAGCTTTCTTT.

The chain carries TRBV6-5 and TRBJ2-3; tentative D call: TRBD2 (6 bases). There are 14 residues in the CDR3. Trimming stripped 5 bases from V and 4 bases from J, with 13 bases between. The V gene's germline CDR1 is MNHEY and CDR2 SVGAGI. CDR3 in amino acids: CASSPGRKADTQYF. For the CDR3, the DNA is TGTGCCAGCAGTCCGGGGAGGAAGGCAGATACGCAGTATTTT.

This sequence joins TRBV5-8 and TRBJ1-2, with 7 bases fitting TRBD1. The CDR3 totals 12 residues. With 5 bases clipped from V and 6 bases from J, the junction kept 4 bases outside the gene matches. Germline V gene sequence: CDR1 SGHTS, CDR2 YDEGEE. CDR3 sequence: CASSVRGDGYTF. CDR3 nucleotide sequence: TGTGCCAGCAGTGTCAGGGGGGATGGCTACACCTTC. The whole variable domain, filled in from reference TRBV5-8 and TRBJ1-2, reads EAGVTQSPTHLIKTRGQQATLRCSPISGHTSVYWYQQALGLGLQFLLWYDEGEERNRGNFPPRFSGRQFPNYSSELNVNALELEDSALYLCASSVRGDGYTFGSGTRLTVV.

The chain joins TRBV24-1 to TRBJ2-1, with a tentative D call TRBD1 (7 bases). This CDR3 is 15 amino acids long. The germline V gene has CDR1 KGHDR and CDR2 SFDVKD. The germline V and J ends were trimmed by 4 bases and 1 base, with 10 bases remaining between them. CDR3 residues: CATSDGGQSYNEQFF. CDR3 sequence (DNA): TGTGCCACCAGTGACGGGGGACAGTCCTACAATGAGCAGTTCTTC.

The rearrangement uses TRBV7-2 and TRBJ2-1; D may be TRBD2 (5 bases). CDR1 and CDR2 from the germline V gene are SGHTA and FQGNSA. This CDR3 spans 16 amino acids. V lost 3 bases to trimming and J lost 10 bases, with 22 bases between them. The CDR3 DNA sequence: TGTGCCAGCAGCTTTCAGACTGGCGGGTCCCGTGGGGAGCAGTTCTTC. Translated, it gives CASSFQTGGSRGEQFF.

The V and J genes are TRBV7-8 and TRBJ2-5, with 7 bases matching TRBD2. The ends lost 4 bases at V and 3 bases at J; junction bases unmatched: 2. Germline V gene sequence: CDR1 SGHVS, CDR2 FQNEAQ. CDR3 size: 13 residues. The CDR3 DNA sequence: TGTGCCAGCAGCTCCGGACTAGAAGAGACCCAGTACTTC. It encodes CASSSGLEETQYF.

The chain couples TRBV5-4 to TRBJ2-7, with 7 bases identical to TRBD1. This CDR3 has 12 amino acids. V dropped 5 bases and J dropped 4; count of bases not matched to a gene: 3. The germline V gene has CDR1 SGHNT and CDR2 YYREEE (reference sequence). The DNA of the CDR3 is TGTGCCAGCAGTTCGGACAGGTACGAGCAGTACTTC. Protein product: CASSSDRYEQYF.

The V call is TRBV27, the J call TRBJ1-1; D unresolved. V was trimmed by 5 bases and J by 4 bases, leaving 20 bases between them. From germline, CDR1 is MNHEY and CDR2 SMNVEV (reference sequence). The CDR3 contains 16 residues. Here the CDR3 DNA reads TGTGCCAGCAGTCCTGAATGGAGAGGGATGAGCACTGAAGCTTTCTTT. This codes for CASSPEWRGMSTEAFF.

The chain uses TRBV7-9 and TRBJ1-6; D gene unclear. The CDR3 length is 15 residues. Looked up from germline, CDR1 is SEHNR and CDR2 is FQNEAQ (reference sequence). The V end lost 1 base, the J end lost 2 bases, and 6 bases lay between the germline ends. CDR3 nucleotides: TGTGCCAGCAGCTTAGGAGCGGCCTATAATTCACCCCTCCACTTT. This gives the protein CASSLGAAYNSPLHF.

The chain links TRBV19 to TRBJ2-1, with D hard to call. In germline, CDR1 is LNHDA, CDR2 SQIVND (reference sequence). The CDR3 contains 14 residues. V was clipped by 0 bases and J by 12 bases, with 15 bases between them. The CDR3 DNA is TGTGCCAGTAGTATAGATTCCCTAGGTCGTGGGCAGTTCTTC. Protein product: CASSIDSLGRGQFF.

The V gene is TRBV30, the J gene TRBJ1-1; D might be TRBD1 (6 bases). CDR1 GTSNPN and CDR2 SVGIG come from the germline V gene (reference sequence). This CDR3 has 14 residues. The V gene lost 3 bases and the J gene lost 4 bases, with 15 bases spanning the gap. The CDR3 reads CAWRPGAGVTEAFF. In DNA form, the CDR3 reads TGTGCCTGGAGGCCGGGGGCGGGAGTCACTGAAGCTTTCTTT.

The rearrangement uses TRBV9 and TRBJ1-6; maybe TRBD1 (6 bases). The length of the CDR3 is 15 residues. The germline V gene has CDR1 SGDLS and CDR2 YYNGEE. Trimming left V 0 bases short and J 5 bases short, with 9 bases between. This CDR3 reads CASSVDRDHNSPLHF. The CDR3 region has the DNA TGTGCCAGCAGCGTAGACAGGGACCATAATTCACCCCTCCACTTT.

The count of this clone is one. This chain links TRBV27 with TRBJ2-3, with TRBD2 as a possible D gene (6 bases). This CDR3 has 14 amino acids. Germline lookup yields CDR1 MNHEY and CDR2 SMNVEV (reference sequence). Trimming shortened V by 4 bases and J by 2 bases, and 10 bases separated the two germline ends. The CDR3 loop reads CASSSRGVTDTQYF. The CDR3 DNA sequence: TGTGCCAGCAGTTCACGCGGGGTCACAGATACGCAGTATTTT.

J is TRBJ1-2 and V is TRBV7-2; no definite D call. Germline values: CDR1 SGHTA, CDR2 FQGNSA. V lost 4 bases to trimming and J lost 5 bases, with 11 bases between them. The CDR3 consists of 13 residues. The CDR3 coding sequence is TGTGCCAGCAGCTCCGGACTGTCTTATGGCTACACCTTC. It is translated as CASSSGLSYGYTF.

This chain joins TRBV27 and TRBJ2-7, with D possibly matching TRBD2 (6 bases). V was clipped by 4 bases and J by 2 bases, with 12 bases between them. The CDR3 runs 14 residues. Looked up from germline, CDR1 is MNHEY and CDR2 is SMNVEV (reference sequence). CDR3 in amino acids: CASSWGTGAYEQYF. The CDR3 region has the DNA TGTGCCAGCAGTTGGGGGACTGGCGCCTACGAGCAGTACTTC.

The chain employs TRBV27 and TRBJ1-2; D is perhaps TRBD1 (5 bases). Trimming pared 4 bases from V and 5 bases from J, leaving 11 bases between. CDR1 and CDR2 (germline): MNHEY, SMNVEV (reference sequence). This CDR3 has 13 amino acids. The CDR3: CASSSRAGYGYTF. CDR3 sequence (DNA): TGTGCCAGCAGTTCCAGGGCAGGTTATGGCTACACCTTC.

The rearrangement joins TRBV27 to TRBJ1-1, with 10 nucleotides matching TRBD1. With 6 bases clipped from V and 3 bases from J, the junction kept 10 bases outside the gene matches. The CDR3 spans 16 residues. Germline V gene sequence: CDR1 MNHEY, CDR2 SMNVEV (reference sequence). The CDR3 reads CASRTPRTGGYTEAFF. In DNA, the CDR3 is TGTGCCAGCAGAACACCCCGGACAGGGGGGTACACTGAAGCTTTCTTT.

The chain couples TRBV7-3 to TRBJ2-3; TRBD2 agrees at 14 bases. CDR3 length: 17 amino acids. The germline CDR1 and CDR2 sequences are SGHTA and FQGTGA. Trimming removed 1 base from V and 5 bases from J; junction bases left unmatched: 5. The CDR3 sequence: CASSLRLAGGPGDTQYF. The CDR3 DNA sequence: TGTGCCAGCAGCTTAAGACTAGCGGGAGGGCCGGGAGATACGCAGTATTTT.

The chain links TRBV5-6 to TRBJ2-7, with 8 bases that match TRBD1. Losses at the gene ends were 3 bases for V and 2 bases for J; bases not matched to a gene: 7. In germline, CDR1 is SGHDT, CDR2 YYEEEE. This CDR3 spans 15 amino acids. CDR3 DNA: TGTGCCAGCAGCTCAACGGGACAGGCGACCTACGAGCAGTACTTC. Residues: CASSSTGQATYEQYF.

This clone was observed a handful of times. This chain connects TRBV10-1 to TRBJ2-2; 7 nucleotides agree with TRBD2. Germline V CDR1 and CDR2: WNHNN, SYGVQD (reference sequence). V gave up 3 bases and J gave up 5 bases; unmatched junction bases: 6. The CDR3 length is 15 residues. CDR3 bases: TGCGCCAGCAGTGAAGGACAAGCGGGAACCGGGGAGCTGTTTTTT. It codes for CASSEGQAGTGELFF.

The CDR3 DNA is TGTGCCTGGAGTCGAGGAAGCTCCTATAATTCACCCCTCCACTTT. Translating it yields CAWSRGSSYNSPLHF. This chain joins TRBV30 and TRBJ1-6; D is undetermined. The V gene lost 2 bases and the J gene lost 0 bases, with 8 bases spanning the gap. Per the germline V gene, CDR1 is GTSNPN and CDR2 is SVGIG (reference sequence). The CDR3 contains 15 residues.

V is TRBV11-1 and J is TRBJ2-1, with D possibly matching TRBD1 (6 bases). Germline V gene sequence: CDR1 SGHAT, CDR2 FQDESV (reference sequence). The CDR3 sequence is 12 residues long. Trimming stripped 9 bases from V and 9 bases from J, with 15 bases between. For the CDR3, the DNA is TGTGCCAGTTTCACAGGGACGGGTGAGCAGTTCTTC. Its protein product is CASFTGTGEQFF.

The J gene is TRBJ2-5, the V gene TRBV4-1; the match to TRBD2 covers 7 bases. Germline V gene lookup returns CDR1 MGHRA and CDR2 YSYEKL. The ends lost 4 bases at V and 2 bases at J; junction bases unmatched: 4. CDR3 length: 14 amino acids. The CDR3 reads CASSRTSAQETQYF. CDR3 nucleotides: TGCGCCAGCAGCCGTACTAGCGCACAAGAGACCCAGTACTTC.